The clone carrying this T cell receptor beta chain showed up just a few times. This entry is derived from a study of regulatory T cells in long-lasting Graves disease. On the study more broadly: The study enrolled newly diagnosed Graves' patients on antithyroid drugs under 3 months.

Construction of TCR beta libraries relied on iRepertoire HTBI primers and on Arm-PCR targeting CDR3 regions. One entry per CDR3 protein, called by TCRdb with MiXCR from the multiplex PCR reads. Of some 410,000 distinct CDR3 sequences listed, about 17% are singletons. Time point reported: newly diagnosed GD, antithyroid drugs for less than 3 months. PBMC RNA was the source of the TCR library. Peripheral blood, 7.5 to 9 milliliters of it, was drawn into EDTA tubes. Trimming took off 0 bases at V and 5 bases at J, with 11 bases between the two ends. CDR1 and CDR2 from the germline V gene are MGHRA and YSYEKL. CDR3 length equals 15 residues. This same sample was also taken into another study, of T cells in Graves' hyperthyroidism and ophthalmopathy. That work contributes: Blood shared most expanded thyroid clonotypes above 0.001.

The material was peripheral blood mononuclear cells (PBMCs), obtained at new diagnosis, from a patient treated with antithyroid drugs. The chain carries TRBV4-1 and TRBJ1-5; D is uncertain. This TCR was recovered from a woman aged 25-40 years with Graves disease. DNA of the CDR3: TGCGCCAGCAGCCAAGACCCTAACTTAGATCAGCCCCAGCATTTT. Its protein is CASSQDPNLDQPQHF.